The 5 T cell receptor beta chains below were found in one sample sequenced in a study of blood T cell repertoires in COVID-19. Measured with immunoSEQ multiplex PCR; TCRdb has only the in-frame clones, and not every one. The sample carries 300,000 to 350,000 clones, roughly 89% recorded once. Sequencing input: PBMCs or T cells enriched from blood (not recorded which). The origin of the receptors is a woman in her 30s who had recovered from COVID-19.

The rearrangement links TRBV20-1 to TRBJ2-1; 9 nucleotides agree with TRBD1. In germline, CDR1 is DFQATT, CDR2 SNEGSKA (reference sequence). V was pared by 5 bases and J by 3 bases, with 5 bases of the junction left unmatched. The CDR3 extends over 14 amino acids. CDR3 bases: TGCAGTGCTGGTGGGACAGGGATCTACAATGAGCAGTTCTTC. Translating it yields CSAGGTGIYNEQFF.

This chain uses TRBV2 with TRBJ2-7; 7 bases fit TRBD2. V dropped 10 bases and J dropped 6; count of bases not matched to a gene: 12. CDR1 and CDR2 (germline): SNHLY, FYNNEI. The CDR3 contains 13 residues. The CDR3 loop is CATKRDYPTEQYF. For the CDR3, the DNA is TGTGCCACCAAGAGGGACTACCCGACCGAGCAGTACTTC.

In DNA, the CDR3 is TGTGCCAGCAGCTCTCCTTCACCCCTCCACTTT. It yields the protein CASSSPSPLHF. The J gene is TRBJ1-6, the V gene TRBV6-5; D is uncertain. Trimming shortened V by 6 bases and J by 9 bases, and 6 bases separated the two germline ends. The CDR3 has 11 residues. Germline V lookup: CDR1 MNHEY, CDR2 SVGAGI.

The genes are TRBV3-1 (or the pseudogene TRBV3-2) and TRBJ1-3; D unclear. This CDR3 region has 15 residues. Trimming left V 0 bases short and J 0 bases short, with 6 bases between. CDR1 LGHDT and CDR2 YNNKEL come from the germline V gene (reference sequence). The CDR3, as DNA: TGTGCCAGCAGCCAAGATCTAGTCTCTGGAAACACCATATATTTT. It is translated as CASSQDLVSGNTIYF.

The chain carries TRBV11-3 and TRBJ1-3; possible D gene TRBD1, 5 bases. CDR3 size: 13 residues. In germline, CDR1 is SGHNT, CDR2 YENEEA. Trimming pared 5 bases from V and 4 bases from J, leaving 9 bases between. In nucleotides, the CDR3 is TGTGCCAGCAGCACAAGACAGGGAAACACCATATATTTT. Its translation: CASSTRQGNTIYF.